This entry concerns a single T cell receptor (beta chain). What antigen it recognizes has not been identified. Base quality data are lacking; no much larger clone is found one base away. Its CDR3 holds 15 amino acids, cysteine through phenylalanine. Only CDR3 DNA remains: 45 bases, in frame from the first base. V lost 0 bases and J lost 7 bases; the stretch between them is 15 bases long. Via the germline V gene (reference sequence), CDR1 is GTSNPN and CDR2 SVGIG. The cohort consisted of some 730 healthy bone marrow donors. At the time of sampling, all cohort members were nominally healthy, though unrecorded immune exposures were likely present. The donor was CMV seropositive and belonged to the group of more than 250 seropositive cohort members. A peripheral blood sample was provided by each donor, and peripheral blood mononuclear cells were used for TCR beta sequencing. The Qiagen DNeasy Blood Extraction Kit was used to extract genomic DNA from the blood cell samples.

The library was generated by the immunoSEQ multiplex PCR assay. For the multiplex PCR, a mixture combining 60 forward primers for TCR Vbeta segments and 13 reverse primers for TCR Jbeta segments was used. The CDR3 region of rearranged TCR beta genes was amplified from genomic DNA by a multiplex PCR assay. The amplified TCR beta libraries were sequenced on the Illumina HiSeq System as 87-base-pair reads. As for the authors' bioinformatics: Across the roughly 640 repertoires, a later analysis counted around 80 million unique TCR beta chains, roughly 11 million of which were shared by at least two donors. Raw reads were error-corrected and collapsed into unique sequences with a nearest-neighbor algorithm that merged closely related sequences to remove PCR and sequencing errors. To assign V, D and J gene segments, CDR3 sequences were aligned to IMGT reference sequences. For a sequence to be retained, at least a six-nucleotide match to both a V gene segment and a J gene segment was required. A rearrangement was called productive if the CDR3 had no stop codons and remained in frame with V and J, and every other rearrangement was called non-productive. CDR3 was defined by IMGT convention, running from the second conserved V-encoded cysteine to the conserved J-encoded phenylalanine. The earlier analysis of 500 to 750 of the donors excluded any sequence lacking an unambiguous match to a single V gene segment. An earlier analysis of a few hundred of the donors called V segments functional above 56.7% productive rearrangements and segregating when the between-donor standard deviation exceeded 5%. To diagnose cytomegalovirus status from the catalog of TCR beta chain sequences, a statistical classification framework was built. In a later analysis, TCR nucleotide sequences were compared against IMGT/GENE-DB human TR gene sequences so that V and J genes could be assigned. The TCRdist pipeline was used in a later analysis to assign CDR3 sequences and most-parsimonious VDJ recombination scenarios. A later analysis defined each TCR beta chain by its CDR3 amino acid sequence plus V-gene family, and excluded reads lacking a unique V-gene family. To address suspected cross-contamination and a sequencing artifact, a later analysis removed approximately 600 highly shared, low-generation-probability nucleotide sequences. In a later analysis, a clonal expansion index was calculated for each public chain from normalized within-repertoire ranks of inferred template counts. In a later analysis, generation probabilities were computed using a VDJ recombination model fitted to out-of-frame rearrangements, and the results were checked against IGoR. In a later analysis, TCR-TCR, TCR-HLA and TCR-CMV co-occurrence was scored with hypergeometric tests, and a repertoire-size bias correction was applied to TCR pairs. In a later analysis, false discovery rates were estimated by permuting HLA or CMV assignments 20 times. In a later analysis, co-occurring TCRs were grouped using DBSCAN, with TCRdist sequence similarity added in when clustering inside HLA-allele-positive subsets. Repertoires with fewer than 30,000 or more than 120,000 public chains were left out of co-occurrence clustering, as were about 5 repertoires with anomalous nucleotide sharing. Here the immuneACCESS table is served through TCRdb, limited to in-frame sequences with V and J called. Missing clones are a known gap in these copies; in checked studies unresolved V genes cover under half, and the rest lacks a known reason. V and J calls plus clone size are reproduced from that table; the DNA served to infer D and trimming. The sample has about 130,000 clones on record, under 80% of them singletons. The top ten clonotypes cover approximately 4% of the sample.

This specimen comes from a study of cytomegalovirus exposure and HLA in healthy donors (dated by TCRdb to 2015 to 2018). At the level of the whole study: An earlier analysis of some 600 of the donors reported under 300 Gb of sequence data and roughly 120 million unique TCR beta sequences obtained from some 200 million T cells. Both class I and class II loci were covered by HLA typing, at four-digit resolution. On average, around 240,000 unique TCR beta nucleotide sequences were sequenced per donor among a few hundred genotyped donors of the cohort, with 15% to 20% of those sequences being non-productive. A few DR-DQ haplotypes were treated as single units for association and clustering because of strong linkage in the cohort. The study combined high-throughput TCR immunosequencing, statistical association of individual TCRs with disease status, and machine learning to predict cytomegalovirus infection status. All discovery cohort repertoires had been generated using a single sequencing platform. Rather than using new phenotypic data, the later analysis identified candidate immune exposures from TCR beta sequences and from how often those sequences occurred across donors. To study patterns of TCR occurrence, a later analysis re-analyzed previously published TCR beta repertoires from hundreds of donors and added high-resolution HLA genotyping. Genome-wide SNP genotypes for about 65% of the 666 donors were used in a later genetic analysis, which treated that subset as a discovery cohort. The study aimed to test whether cataloging public T cell receptors could reveal signatures of past pathogen exposure. The study profiled the T cell repertoires of about 640 subjects by immunosequencing and related them to cytomegalovirus serostatus. Donor age, sex, ethnicity and CMV serostatus were collected together with the repertoire data. The number of donors typed differed by locus, with about 629-630 for A, B, C, DRB1 and DQB1, roughly 520 for DQA1, nearly 610 for DPA1, and around 460 for DPB1. An early release that covered fewer than 800 HLA-typed donors contained about 300 gigabases of sequencing data and approximately 85 million unique TCR sequences. Among the roughly 430 genotyped donors, around 81% belonged to the genetic ancestry cluster associated with self-reported Caucasian donors. To decide whether each TCR beta V gene segment behaved as functional or pseudogenic, an earlier analysis of some 570 of the donors relied on high-throughput TCR beta sequencing. Along with the roughly 700-subject first cohort, a separate validation cohort of about 110 different subjects was used.

Points the paper makes about the study in general: In an earlier analysis of roughly 500 of the donors, most TCR beta V segments appeared in productive rearrangements about 87% or about 30% of the time, broadly matching IMGT annotations. In the study, approximately 150 TCR beta chains were listed as associated with cytomegalovirus. Compared with the 666-donor mean, donors in an Asian-associated ancestry cluster had fewer N-insertions in productive TCRs, according to a later genetic analysis. According to the authors, the approach could potentially be generalized to other disease states and immunological phenotypes. In this cohort, only TCR beta chains were sequenced, and detectable features were limited by the absence of alpha or paired-chain data. HLA typing was unavailable for some donors at each locus, so association tests used only the typed subset. In a later analysis, several top co-occurrence clusters were reported to appear linked to parvovirus B19, influenza, CMV and Epstein-Barr virus. Most CMV-associated TCR beta chains appeared to be HLA-restricted in a later analysis, and the HLA associations seemed to be driven largely by CMV exposure. Correlated functional status among segregating V segments might be attributable to linkage disequilibrium, but an unknown experimental factor could not be ruled out. In a later genetic analysis, a missense DCLRE1C variant was associated with V-gene and J-gene trimming of TCR beta chains, and the association was replicated in an independent cohort. In a later analysis, HLA-associated TCR beta chains showed more clonal expansion and lower generation probabilities than non-associated chains that were equally common. Cytomegalovirus status was reported to be diagnosed by the classifier with high specificity and sensitivity in both the original and validation cohorts. Immune exposure information for the cohort was limited to CMV serostatus. Specific HLA alleles were associated with 15,000 to 20,000 TCR beta sequences at a false discovery rate of 0.05 in a later analysis. When HLA alleles, especially DR and DQ, strongly co-occurred, attributing TCR associations to individual alleles was difficult. A further reported finding was that TCR beta sequences accurately predicted the HLA-A and HLA-B alleles for most subjects in the first cohort. The presence/absence analyses assumed that sequencing depth was roughly uniform across donors, and that assumption may not be true. Some IMGT-functional V segments, including TRBV6-2 and TRBV6-3, could not be told apart with the 87-base-pair reads, so those segments were excluded. Most TCR sequences were seen in very few donors, while some public TCRs were found in many individuals. A cluster of highly shared sequence variants was judged likely to represent a technical artifact of the sequencing pipeline. Three of the identified cytomegalovirus-associated TCR beta chains were confirmed in vitro to be specific for cytomegalovirus antigens. Because counts were too low, roughly 16 rarely observed V segments, including chromosome 9 orphons, were left out of the earlier analysis of some 600 of the donors. A later analysis found that TCR association rates varied across HLA loci, with DRB1 alleles showing the most associated TCRs and HLA-C alleles the fewest.

The sequenced sample consisted of PBMCs. This sequence uses TRBV30 and TRBJ2-2, with a weak D call of TRBD1 (5 bases match). The receptor's source is a middle-aged man in good health and CMV-seropositive. The CDR3 reads CAWSVTAGLGGELFF. The DNA reads TGTGCCTGGAGTGTAACGGCAGGGTTAGGCGGGGAGCTGTTTTTT.